This entry lists 2 T cell receptor beta chains sequenced from one sample in a study of cytomegalovirus exposure and HLA in healthy donors. The PCR had 60 Vbeta and 13 Jbeta primers. Assay: immunoSEQ multiplex PCR; the TCRdb copy retains only in-frame clones and omits some. The data show roughly 200,000 clones, roughly 80% seen once. The specimen sequenced was PBMCs. The receptors derive from a woman aged 25 to 39 in good health and CMV-seropositive.

The J gene is TRBJ1-6, the V gene TRBV7-9; 9 bases are a match to TRBD1. Per germline, CDR1 SEHNR and CDR2 FQNEAQ (reference sequence). The CDR3 is 14 residues long. Trimming at V came to 5 bases and at J to 13 bases, leaving 9 bases not matched to a gene. The CDR3 region is CASSTGTGTLPLHF. The CDR3 DNA reads as TGTGCCAGCAGCACCGGGACAGGGACTTTGCCCCTCCACTTT. Supplemented by reference TRBV7-9 and TRBJ1-6, the full variable domain reads DTGVSQNPRHKITKRGQNVTFRCDPISEHNRLYWYRQTLGQGPEFLTYFQNEAQLEKSRLLSDRFSAERPKGSFSTLEIQRTEQGDSAMYLCASSTGTGTLPLHFGNGTRLTVT.

The gene calls are TRBV18 and TRBJ2-5; a possible D gene is TRBD2 (5 bases). The V and J ends lost 3 bases and 4 bases respectively, with 9 bases between them. The CDR3 extends over 13 amino acids. CDR1 is KGHSH, CDR2 LQKENI, per germline. CDR3: CASSPTEGETQYF. Here the CDR3 DNA reads TGTGCCAGCTCACCGACCGAGGGAGAGACCCAGTACTTC. The variable domain in full, with the rest retrieved from reference TRBV18 and TRBJ2-5, is NAGVMQNPRHLVRRRGQEARLRCSPMKGHSHVYWYRQLPEEGLKFMVYLQKENIIDESGMPKERFSAEFPKEGPSILRIQQVVRGDSAAYFCASSPTEGETQYFGPGTRLLVL.